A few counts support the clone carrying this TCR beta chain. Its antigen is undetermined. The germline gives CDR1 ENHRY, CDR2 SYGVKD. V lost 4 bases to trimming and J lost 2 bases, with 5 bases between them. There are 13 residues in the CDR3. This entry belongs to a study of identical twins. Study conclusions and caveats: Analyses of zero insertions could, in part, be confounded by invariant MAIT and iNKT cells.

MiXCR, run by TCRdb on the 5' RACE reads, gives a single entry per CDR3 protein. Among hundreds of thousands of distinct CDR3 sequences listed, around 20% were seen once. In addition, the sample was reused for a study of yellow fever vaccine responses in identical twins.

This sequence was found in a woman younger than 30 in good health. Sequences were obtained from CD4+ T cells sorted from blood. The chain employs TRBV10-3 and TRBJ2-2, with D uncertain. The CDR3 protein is CAISVVNTGELFF. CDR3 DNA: TGTGCCATCAGTGTGGTAAACACCGGGGAGCTGTTTTTT.